The sequence of this T cell receptor (beta chain) was determined in a study of Ad26.COV2.S vaccination and SARS-CoV-2 variants. Looking at the study overall: Vaccine-arm donor from the placebo-controlled COV1001 Ad26.COV2.S trial.

The sample's treatment: about 20 received Ad26.COV2.S at low or high dose, single or two shots; about 5 received placebo; per-sample allocation not given. Sample collection was performed on day 63 after the first vaccine or placebo injection. The protocol was immunoSEQ multiplex PCR, while the TCRdb copy is restricted to in-frame clones and leaves out a portion. The profile shows roughly 460,000 clones, about 89% of them singletons. Comment on this clone: Its antigen is not known.

Study observations and caveats: It was vaccine recipients, not placebo recipients, who had the higher spike-specific TCR breadth.

Trimming removed 0 bases from V and 4 bases from J, with 3 bases in between. Germline V gene sequence: CDR1 SGHRS, CDR2 YFSETQ. This CDR3 is 12 amino acids long. The chain employs TRBV5-1 and TRBJ2-3; the D is unclear. Material: peripheral blood, obtained in a trial of Ad26.COV2.S vaccine versus placebo. The clonotype comes from a person aged 18-60 years who received the Ad26.COV2.S COVID-19 vaccine or a placebo. The CDR3 DNA is TGCGCCAGCAGCTTGGTCCCAGATACGCAGTATTTT. Residues: CASSLVPDTQYF.